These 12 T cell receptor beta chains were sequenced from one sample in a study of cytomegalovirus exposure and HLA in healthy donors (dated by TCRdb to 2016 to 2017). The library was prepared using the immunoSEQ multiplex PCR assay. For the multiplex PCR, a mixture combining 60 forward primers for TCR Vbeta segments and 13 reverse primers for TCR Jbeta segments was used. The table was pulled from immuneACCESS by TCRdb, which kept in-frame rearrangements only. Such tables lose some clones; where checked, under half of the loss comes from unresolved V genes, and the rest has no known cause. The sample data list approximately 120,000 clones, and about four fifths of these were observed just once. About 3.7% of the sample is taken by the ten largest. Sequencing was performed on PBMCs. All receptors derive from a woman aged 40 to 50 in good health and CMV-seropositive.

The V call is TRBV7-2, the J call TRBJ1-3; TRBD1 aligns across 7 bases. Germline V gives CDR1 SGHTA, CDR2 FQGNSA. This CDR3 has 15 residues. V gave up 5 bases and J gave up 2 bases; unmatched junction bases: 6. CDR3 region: CASSAAGGTGNTIYF. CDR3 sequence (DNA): TGTGCCAGCAGCGCCGCAGGGGGGACTGGAAACACCATATATTTT.

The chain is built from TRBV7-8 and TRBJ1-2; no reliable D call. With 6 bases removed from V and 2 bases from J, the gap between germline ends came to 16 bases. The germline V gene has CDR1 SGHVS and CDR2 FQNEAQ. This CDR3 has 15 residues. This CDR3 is CASSDLFGLNYGYTF. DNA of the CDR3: TGTGCCAGCAGTGACTTATTTGGCCTAAACTATGGCTACACCTTC.

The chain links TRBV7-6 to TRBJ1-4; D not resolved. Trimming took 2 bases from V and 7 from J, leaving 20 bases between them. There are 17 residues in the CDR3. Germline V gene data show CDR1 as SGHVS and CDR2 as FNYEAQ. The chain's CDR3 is CASSLNPRRVKREKLFF. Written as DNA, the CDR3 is TGTGCCAGCAGCTTAAATCCCAGGCGGGTAAAACGTGAAAAACTGTTTTTT.

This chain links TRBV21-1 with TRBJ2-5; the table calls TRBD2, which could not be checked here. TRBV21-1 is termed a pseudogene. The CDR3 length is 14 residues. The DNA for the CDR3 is TGTGCCAGCAGCAAAATTGTCGGGCAAGAGACCCAGTACTTC. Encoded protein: CASSKIVGQETQYF.

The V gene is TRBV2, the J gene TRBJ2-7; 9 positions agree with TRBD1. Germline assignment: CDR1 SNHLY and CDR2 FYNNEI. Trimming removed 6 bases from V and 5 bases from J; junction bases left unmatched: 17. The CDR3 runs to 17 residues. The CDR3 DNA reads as TGTGCCAGCAGGGGGGACAGGGTGGGTTCATTGGAGGACGAGCAGTACTTC. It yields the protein CASRGDRVGSLEDEQYF.

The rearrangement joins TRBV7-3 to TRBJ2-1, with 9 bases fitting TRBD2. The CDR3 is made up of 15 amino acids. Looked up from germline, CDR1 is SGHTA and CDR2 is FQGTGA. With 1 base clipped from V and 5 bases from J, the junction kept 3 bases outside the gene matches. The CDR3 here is CASSLISGSHNEQFF. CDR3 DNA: TGTGCCAGCAGCTTAATTAGCGGGAGCCACAATGAGCAGTTCTTC.

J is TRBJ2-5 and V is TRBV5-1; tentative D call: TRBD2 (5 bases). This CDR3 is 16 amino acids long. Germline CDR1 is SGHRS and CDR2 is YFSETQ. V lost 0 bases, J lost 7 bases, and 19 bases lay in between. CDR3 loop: CASSLDGRLSRGTQYF. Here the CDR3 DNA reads TGCGCCAGCAGCTTGGATGGCAGACTGTCCCGGGGGACCCAGTACTTC. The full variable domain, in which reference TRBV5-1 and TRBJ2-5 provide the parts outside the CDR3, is KAGVTQTPRYLIKTRGQQVTLSCSPISGHRSVSWYQQTPGQGLQFLFEYFSETQRNKGNFPGRFSGRQFSNSRSEMNVSTLELGDSALYLCASSLDGRLSRGTQYFGPGTRLLVL.

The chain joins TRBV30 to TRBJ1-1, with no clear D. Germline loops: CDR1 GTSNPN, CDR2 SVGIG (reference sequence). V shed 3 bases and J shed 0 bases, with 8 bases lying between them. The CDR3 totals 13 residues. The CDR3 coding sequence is TGTGCCTGGAGGGGCAGCATGAACACTGAAGCTTTCTTT. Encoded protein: CAWRGSMNTEAFF.

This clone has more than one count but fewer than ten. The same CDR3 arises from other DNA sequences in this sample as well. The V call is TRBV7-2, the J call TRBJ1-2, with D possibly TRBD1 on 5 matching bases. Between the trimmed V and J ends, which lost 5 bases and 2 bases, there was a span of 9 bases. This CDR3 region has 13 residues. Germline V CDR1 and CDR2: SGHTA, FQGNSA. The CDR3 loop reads CASSPDRNYGYTF. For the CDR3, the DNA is TGTGCCAGCAGCCCAGACAGAAACTATGGCTACACCTTC.

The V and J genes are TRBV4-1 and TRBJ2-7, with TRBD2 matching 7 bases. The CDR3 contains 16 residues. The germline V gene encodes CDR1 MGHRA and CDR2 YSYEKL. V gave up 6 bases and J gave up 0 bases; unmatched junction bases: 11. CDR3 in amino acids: CASRPTGTKDSYEQYF. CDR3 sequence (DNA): TGCGCCAGCAGACCAACCGGGACTAAGGACTCCTACGAGCAGTACTTC.

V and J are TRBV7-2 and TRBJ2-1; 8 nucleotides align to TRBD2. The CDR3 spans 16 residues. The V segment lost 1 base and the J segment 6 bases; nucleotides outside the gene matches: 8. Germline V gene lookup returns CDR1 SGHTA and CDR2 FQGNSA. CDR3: CASSLVVREGRNEQFF. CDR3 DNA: TGTGCCAGCAGCTTAGTTGTCCGGGAGGGCCGCAATGAGCAGTTCTTC.

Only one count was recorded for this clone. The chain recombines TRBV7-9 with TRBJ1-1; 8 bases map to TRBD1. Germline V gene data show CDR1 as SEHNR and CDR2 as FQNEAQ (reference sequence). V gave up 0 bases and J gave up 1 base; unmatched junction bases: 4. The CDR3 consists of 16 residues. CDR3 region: CASSLATTGENTEAFF. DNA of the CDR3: TGTGCCAGCAGCTTAGCAACGACAGGGGAGAACACTGAAGCTTTCTTT.